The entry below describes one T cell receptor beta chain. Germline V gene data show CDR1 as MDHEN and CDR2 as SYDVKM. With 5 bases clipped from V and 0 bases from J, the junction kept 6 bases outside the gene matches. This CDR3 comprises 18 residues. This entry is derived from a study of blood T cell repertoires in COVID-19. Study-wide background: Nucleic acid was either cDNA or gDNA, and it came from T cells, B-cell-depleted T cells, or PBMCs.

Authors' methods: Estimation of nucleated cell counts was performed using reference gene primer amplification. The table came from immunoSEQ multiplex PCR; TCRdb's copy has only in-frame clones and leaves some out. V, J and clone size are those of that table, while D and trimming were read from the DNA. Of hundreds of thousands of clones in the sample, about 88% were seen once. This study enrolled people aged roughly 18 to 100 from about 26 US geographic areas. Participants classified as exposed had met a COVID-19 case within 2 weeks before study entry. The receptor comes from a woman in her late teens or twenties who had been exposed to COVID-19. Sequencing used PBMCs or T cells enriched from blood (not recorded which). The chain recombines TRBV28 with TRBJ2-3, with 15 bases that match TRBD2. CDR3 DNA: TGTGCCAGCAGTCATGGACTAGCGGGGGGGGACAGCACAGATACGCAGTATTTT. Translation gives CASSHGLAGGDSTDTQYF.